The text below deals with one TCR beta chain. In the authors' workflow: Estimated nucleated cell counts came from reference gene primer amplification. The data were produced by immunoSEQ multiplex PCR, yet TCRdb's version contains in-frame clones alone and is incomplete. The D gene and trimming were derived from the DNA, and the V and J assignments and clone size from that table. The sample shows roughly 100,000 clones, about 80% of them seen only once. The data derive from a study of blood T cell repertoires in COVID-19. Whole-study context: Samples taken during acute and convalescent COVID-19 were collected in the United States, Italy and Spain. PBMCs, B-cell-depleted T cells, or T cells were the source of the cDNA or gDNA that made up the material.

Germline values: CDR1 SGDLS, CDR2 YYNGEE. V was shortened by 0 bases and J by 0 bases, with 12 bases between the two germline ends. The CDR3 is 17 residues long. The sequencing sample was made of peripheral blood. The chain combines TRBV9 with TRBJ1-4, with no clear D. This TCR was sampled from a man in his fifties or sixties with acute or convalescent COVID-19. The CDR3 nucleotides are TGTGCCAGCAGCGTAGGAGAAACCACCGCAACTAATGAAAAACTGTTTTTT. Translation gives CASSVGETTATNEKLFF.